This record covers a single T cell receptor beta chain. Its specificity is unknown. A read error may account for a junction end that differs from germline. This sample was taken from a study of tumor and adjacent non-tumor tissue in lung cancer. For the study at large: Patients were aged about 30 to 80, approximately ten men and 4 to 6 women, stage I to III. Samples averaged around 4 million productive TCRbeta reads each.

Study observations and caveats: Tumor repertoires had a smaller top 100 clone share than normal lung. Tumor tissue had significantly higher TCR diversity than normal lung.

RNA was extracted from bulk tissue without any cell sorting. The library came from three nested PCR rounds adapted from ARM-PCR protocols. MiXCR, applied by TCRdb to the multiplex PCR reads, yields one record per CDR3 protein. The sample has roughly 120,000 distinct CDR3 sequences; under 90% are singletons. The CDR3 sequence is 15 residues long. Germline CDR1 and CDR2: MNHNS and SASEGT. The chain is built from TRBV6-1 and TRBJ2-1; 7 bases agree with TRBD2. The source is a man in his sixties or seventies with non-small cell lung cancer. Input material: lung tumor tissue. The CDR3 protein is CASRRGVSMHNGQFF. The CDR3 DNA sequence: TGTGCCAGCAGACGGGGGGTGTCAATGCACAATGGGCAGTTCTTC.